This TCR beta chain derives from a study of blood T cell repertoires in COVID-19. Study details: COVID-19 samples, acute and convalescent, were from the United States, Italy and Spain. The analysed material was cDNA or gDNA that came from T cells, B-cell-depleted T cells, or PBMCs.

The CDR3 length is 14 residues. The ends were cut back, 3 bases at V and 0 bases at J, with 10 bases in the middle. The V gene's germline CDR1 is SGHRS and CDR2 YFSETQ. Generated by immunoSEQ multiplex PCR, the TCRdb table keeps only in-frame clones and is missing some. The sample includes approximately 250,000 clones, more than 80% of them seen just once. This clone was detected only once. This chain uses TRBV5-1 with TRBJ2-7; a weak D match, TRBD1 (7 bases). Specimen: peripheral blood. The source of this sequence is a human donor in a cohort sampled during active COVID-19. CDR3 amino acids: CASSWGDSSYEQYF. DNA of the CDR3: TGCGCCAGCAGCTGGGGGGACAGCTCCTACGAGCAGTACTTC.